The TCR beta chain described here comes from a study of OX40 agonist ivuxolimab in advanced cancers. Whole-study results and caveats: Clonal expansion was seen in CD4+ and CD8+ blood T cells by week 6 at 0.1 to 3.0 mg/kg. Partial responders treated at 0.1-3.0 mg/kg exhibited clonal expansion among the lowest measured.

To note about this clone: The antigen is not known.

V gave up 4 bases and J gave up 7 bases, with 11 bases separating them. In germline, CDR1 is SGHTS, CDR2 YDEGEE. This CDR3 region has 13 residues. TCRdb keeps only in-frame clones here, not all; method: immunoSEQ multiplex PCR. Among about 58,000 clones listed, approximately 88% were seen once. This receptor was obtained from an adult with an advanced solid tumor such as melanoma, head and neck, liver or kidney cancer. Specimen: CD4+ or CD8+ T cells sorted from blood, collected in a trial of the OX40 agonist ivuxolimab. The chain links TRBV5-8 to TRBJ2-2; the D call may be TRBD1 or TRBD2 (5 bases each). CDR3 amino acids: CASSTEGYGELFF. The CDR3, as DNA: TGTGCCAGCAGCACCGAGGGGTACGGGGAGCTGTTTTTT.